The source of this T cell receptor beta chain is a study of blood T cell repertoires in COVID-19. Study-wide context: The study drew acute and convalescent COVID-19 samples from the United States, Italy and Spain.

Original processing notes: Counts of nucleated cells, estimated from reference gene primer amplification, were obtained. The protocol was immunoSEQ multiplex PCR, while the TCRdb copy is restricted to in-frame clones and leaves out a portion. That table furnishes V, J and clone size, whereas the DNA furnished D and trimming. The repertoire holds 100,000 or so clones, with 80% to 95% as singletons. This CDR3 comprises 19 residues. Germline CDR1 reads LGHNT; CDR2 reads FRNRAP. The germline V and J ends were trimmed by 0 bases and 5 bases, with 25 bases remaining between them. The V and J genes are TRBV12-5 and TRBJ2-5; D gene unclear. The material sequenced was peripheral blood. This receptor was taken from a man aged 55-75 years with acute or convalescent COVID-19. CDR3 protein: CASGLVNGFGQAGLETQYF. CDR3 in DNA: TGTGCTAGTGGTTTGGTAAATGGTTTCGGCCAGGCAGGTCTGGAGACCCAGTACTTC.